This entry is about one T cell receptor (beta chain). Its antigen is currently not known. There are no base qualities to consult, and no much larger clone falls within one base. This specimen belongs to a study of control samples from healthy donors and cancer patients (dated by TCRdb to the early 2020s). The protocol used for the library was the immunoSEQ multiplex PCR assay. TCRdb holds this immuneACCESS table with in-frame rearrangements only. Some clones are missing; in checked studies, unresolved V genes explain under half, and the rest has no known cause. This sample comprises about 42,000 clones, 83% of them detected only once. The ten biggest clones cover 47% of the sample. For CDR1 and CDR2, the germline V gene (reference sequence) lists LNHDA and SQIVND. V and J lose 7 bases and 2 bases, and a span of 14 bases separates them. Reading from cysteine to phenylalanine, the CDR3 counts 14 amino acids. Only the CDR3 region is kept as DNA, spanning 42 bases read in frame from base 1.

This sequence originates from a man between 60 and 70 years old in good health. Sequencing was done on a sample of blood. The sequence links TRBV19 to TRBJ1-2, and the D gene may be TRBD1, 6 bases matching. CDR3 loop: CASKEGVTNYGYTF. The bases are TGTGCCAGTAAGGAGGGGGTGACCAACTATGGCTACACCTTC.